This entry describes one TCR beta chain. Its antigen is unknown. The data stem from a study of T cell responses to AZD1222 COVID-19 vaccine. Overall study findings and caveats: CD4 TCRs covered the whole spike, strongest at regions 160-218 and 743-854. Without day 14 samples, only post-peak T cell repertoires were studied. Targets within unmutated variant regions were reportedly found for nearly half of spike-specific TCRs.

CDR3 length: 11 residues. The germline V gene has CDR1 DFQATT and CDR2 SNEGSKA (reference sequence). Trimming removed 1 base at V and 6 bases at J, with 6 bases between. TCRdb keeps only in-frame clones here, not all; method: immunoSEQ multiplex PCR. Of about 150,000 clones detected, 87% appear once; the ten largest clones hold less than 1.3%. Second-dose timings of about 4 or about 12 weeks were pooled. The receptor was derived from an adult who received the AZD1222 COVID-19 vaccine. The starting material was peripheral blood, obtained 28 days after the second AZD1222 dose. The genes are TRBV20-1 and TRBJ2-5; weak D call: TRBD1 (6 bases). The CDR3 loop is CSARGGQTQYF. In DNA form, the CDR3 reads TGCAGTGCTAGAGGGGGGCAGACCCAGTACTTC.